This record concerns one T cell receptor beta chain sequence. Its antigen is undetermined. CD8 cells regarded as naive lacked CD45RO, were positively chosen for CCR7, and omitted terminally differentiated effector memory CD45RA+ cells. Profiled with immunoSEQ multiplex PCR; TCRdb holds only in-frame clones, not every one. The sample lists around 620,000 clones; about 95% were seen once. This sample stems from a study of shared clonotypes between healthy human individuals. The wider study: CD4 naive cells filled three plates per donor, CD4 memory three, CD8 naive two and CD8 memory one.

Trimming left V 6 bases short and J 6 bases short, with 21 bases between. This CDR3 contains 16 residues. The germline CDR1 and CDR2 sequences are KGHSH and LQKENI. Study-level results: Clonotypes which were not shared had lower generation probabilities than clonotypes that all four donors shared. Clonotype sharing among the donors was expected to vary with sequencing depth.

Material for sequencing was naive CD8+ T cells sorted from blood. The chain employs TRBV18 and TRBJ2-1; TRBD1 is a possible D gene (7 bases). The sequence was obtained from a woman aged 25 to 39 in good health. Here the CDR3 DNA reads TGTGCCAGCTCCTCGTCAGGGGGGAGCGGATCCAATGAGCAGTTCTTC. It encodes CASSSSGGSGSNEQFF.